Following are 16 T cell receptor beta chains from one sample sequenced in a study of T-cell reconstitution after alpha-beta-depleted transplantation in children. TCRbeta library preparation incorporated unique molecular identifiers. TCRdb recomputed calls from the PCR reads with MiXCR, one row per CDR3 protein. The sample carries more than 500,000 distinct CDR3 sequences, roughly 10% recorded once. The material was PBMCs, mostly from graft donor cells, obtained 180 days after TCRalphabeta/CD19-depleted stem cell transplant. Receptor source: a female patient aged 2 to 10 who had a stem cell transplant for aplastic anemia, so the T cells may come from the graft donor.

This clonotype was seen ten or more times. This chain joins TRBV12-3 or TRBV12-4 and TRBJ2-1; D remains ambiguous. V was clipped by 4 bases and J by 2 bases, with 15 bases between them. The CDR3 is 16 residues long. CDR3 amino acids: CASSWVWGRAYNEQFF. CDR3 in DNA: TGTGCCAGCAGTTGGGTATGGGGAAGGGCCTACAATGAGCAGTTCTTC.

This chain uses TRBV6-1 with TRBJ2-7, with D possibly being TRBD1 (6 bases). Trimming took 6 bases from V and 3 from J, leaving 15 bases between them. In germline, CDR1 is MNHNS, CDR2 SASEGT. The CDR3 covers 14 residues. CDR3 in amino acids: CASRRQVGNYEQYF. CDR3 nucleotides: TGTGCCAGCAGAAGACAGGTGGGGAACTACGAGCAGTACTTC.

This CDR3 reads CASSLVLAGGSSTDTQYF. The CDR3 nucleotides read TGTGCCAGCAGCTTAGTACTAGCGGGAGGGTCTAGCACAGATACGCAGTATTTT. V gene TRBV11-2 combines with J gene TRBJ2-3, with 13 bases matching TRBD2. CDR1 SGHAT and CDR2 FQNNGV come from the germline V gene. V gave up 1 base and J gave up 0 bases; unmatched junction bases: 4. The CDR3 consists of 18 residues.

The chain links TRBV28 to TRBJ1-6; 7 nucleotides match TRBD1. Germline V lookup: CDR1 MDHEN, CDR2 SYDVKM. This CDR3 contains 18 residues. With 3 bases clipped from V and 0 bases from J, the junction kept 8 bases outside the gene matches. The CDR3 DNA follows: TGTGCCAGCAGTTTCCCGACAGGGCGAAGCTCCTATAATTCACCCCTCCACTTT. This gives the protein CASSFPTGRSSYNSPLHF.

The chain links TRBV29-1 to TRBJ1-2, with a tentative D call TRBD1 (5 bases). CDR1 and CDR2 from the germline V gene are SQVTM and ANQGSEA. The CDR3 has 15 amino acids. Trimming cost V 3 bases and J 5 bases, with 19 bases left between them. CDR3 amino acids: CSVDSIVGPEYGYTF. CDR3 in DNA: TGCAGCGTTGATAGTATAGTGGGACCAGAGTATGGCTACACCTTC.

This clonotype has ten or more counts. The chain links TRBV5-1 to TRBJ2-1, with 8 bases matching TRBD2. V lost 5 bases to trimming and J lost 4 bases; unmatched junction nucleotides: 8. CDR3 size: 15 residues. CDR1 and CDR2 (germline): SGHRS, YFSETQ. CDR3: CASSPPSGSYNEQFF. Written as DNA, the CDR3 is TGCGCCAGCAGTCCTCCTAGCGGGTCTTACAATGAGCAGTTCTTC.

The rearrangement links TRBV12-3 or TRBV12-4 to TRBJ2-1; D tentatively reads TRBD1 or TRBD2 (5 bases each). The germline V and J ends were trimmed by 3 bases and 6 bases, with 15 bases remaining between them. The CDR3 runs 15 residues. The CDR3 spells CASSLRGWQGNEQFF. CDR3 in DNA: TGTGCCAGCAGTTTGCGCGGGTGGCAGGGCAATGAGCAGTTCTTC.

In its sample, this clonotype was seen a few times. The J gene is TRBJ2-1, the V gene TRBV18, with 8 bases lining up with TRBD2. The CDR3 totals 16 residues. The germline V gene encodes CDR1 KGHSH and CDR2 LQKENI. After removal of 2 bases from V and 7 bases from J, the junction contained 10 bases not matched to a gene. The CDR3 here is CASSPSVAGSGNEQFF. The CDR3 DNA is TGTGCCAGCTCACCATCCGTAGCGGGATCGGGGAATGAGCAGTTCTTC.

This clonotype was detected only a few times. The V gene is TRBV10-3, the J gene TRBJ2-5, with 9 positions matching TRBD1. The J segment lost 3 bases and the V segment lost 6 bases, leaving 5 bases of the junction unmatched. Germline V lookup: CDR1 ENHRY, CDR2 SYGVKD. This CDR3 is built from 14 residues. In nucleotides, the CDR3 is TGTGCCATCAGAGCGGGACAGGGAGAAGAGACCCAGTACTTC. It encodes CAIRAGQGEETQYF.

This clonotype has more than one count but fewer than ten. The chain couples TRBV10-3 to TRBJ2-7; no clear D gene. The CDR3 sequence is 13 residues long. Germline-derived CDR1 and CDR2 are ENHRY and SYGVKD. V lost 7 bases, J lost 0 bases, and 10 bases lay in between. The chain's CDR3 is CAITSPDSYEQYF. In nucleotides, the CDR3 is TGTGCCATCACCTCTCCGGACTCCTACGAGCAGTACTTC.

This clonotype was seen a few times. The chain recombines TRBV12-5 with TRBJ1-4; 8 bases fit TRBD1. J gave up 4 bases and V 5 bases, and 3 bases lay outside the gene matches. The CDR3 runs 14 residues. CDR1 is LGHNT and CDR2 is FRNRAP in the germline V gene. CDR3 DNA sequence: TGTGCTAGTGGTCCGGGACAGGATAATGAAAAACTGTTTTTT. Amino acids: CASGPGQDNEKLFF.

In its sample, this clonotype was seen a few times. The chain has TRBV20-1 and TRBJ1-4; D is unclear. Trimming removed 0 bases from V and 5 bases from J, with 13 bases in between. This CDR3 has 15 amino acids. The germline gives CDR1 DFQATT, CDR2 SNEGSKA (reference sequence). CDR3 in amino acids: CSARDMLGENEKLFF. DNA for the CDR3: TGCAGTGCTAGAGATATGCTCGGAGAGAATGAAAAACTGTTTTTT.

This clonotype was observed a handful of times. The chain recombines TRBV7-8 with TRBJ2-7, with TRBD2 matching 10 bases. Germline lookup yields CDR1 SGHVS and CDR2 FQNEAQ. CDR3 size: 15 residues. J gave up 7 bases and V 7 bases, and 13 bases lay outside the gene matches. DNA for the CDR3: TGTGCCAGCAACAAACAGGGACTAGCGTGGTGGGAGCAGTACGTC. This encodes CASNKQGLAWWEQYV.

The V gene is TRBV6-1, the J gene TRBJ2-1, with a tentative D call TRBD2 (5 bases). Trimming cost V 1 base and J 6 bases, with 7 bases left between them. The CDR3 contains 13 residues. CDR1 is MNHNS, CDR2 SASEGT, per germline. The CDR3 nucleotides are TGTGCCAGCAGTGAAGTAGCGTCCAATGAGCAGTTCTTC. Translation: CASSEVASNEQFF.

This clonotype was seen a handful of times. V is TRBV7-9 and J is TRBJ1-5; tentatively, D is TRBD1 (6 bases). V was clipped by 5 bases and J by 2 bases, with 25 bases between them. Germline values: CDR1 SEHNR, CDR2 FQNEAQ (reference sequence). This CDR3 is built from 19 residues. The CDR3 DNA sequence: TGTGCCAGCAGCCTATCTTCGGGGGCTGAACTTTTAGGCAATCAGCCCCAGCATTTT. It yields the protein CASSLSSGAELLGNQPQHF.

Many counts were recorded for this clonotype. The chain uses TRBV5-1 and TRBJ2-3; D perhaps matches TRBD2 (6 bases). Germline V lookup: CDR1 SGHRS, CDR2 YFSETQ. The CDR3 spans 16 residues. V lost 0 bases, J lost 2 bases, and 13 bases lay in between. The chain's CDR3 is CASSLVSGVLTDTQYF. The CDR3 nucleotides read TGCGCCAGCAGCTTGGTTTCGGGGGTCCTCACAGATACGCAGTATTTT.